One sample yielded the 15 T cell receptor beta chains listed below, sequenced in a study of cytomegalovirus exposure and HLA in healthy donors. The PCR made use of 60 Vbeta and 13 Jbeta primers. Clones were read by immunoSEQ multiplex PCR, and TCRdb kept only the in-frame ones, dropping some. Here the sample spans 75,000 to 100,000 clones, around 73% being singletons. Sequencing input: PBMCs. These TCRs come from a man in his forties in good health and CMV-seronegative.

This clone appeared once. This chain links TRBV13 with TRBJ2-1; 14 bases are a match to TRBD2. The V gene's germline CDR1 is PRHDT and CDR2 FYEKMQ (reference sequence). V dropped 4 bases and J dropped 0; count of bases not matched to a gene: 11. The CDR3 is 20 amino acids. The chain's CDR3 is CASSSRTSGGPTSSYNEQFF. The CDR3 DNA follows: TGTGCCAGCAGCTCCCGGACTAGCGGGGGGCCTACCAGCTCCTACAATGAGCAGTTCTTC.

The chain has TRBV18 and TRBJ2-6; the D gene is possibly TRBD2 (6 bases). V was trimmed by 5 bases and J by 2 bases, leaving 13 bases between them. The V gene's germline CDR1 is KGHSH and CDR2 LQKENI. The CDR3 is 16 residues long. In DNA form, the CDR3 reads TGTGCCAGCTCATCCGTCCCGGGGGCTGGGGCCAACGTCCTGACTTTC. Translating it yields CASSSVPGAGANVLTF.

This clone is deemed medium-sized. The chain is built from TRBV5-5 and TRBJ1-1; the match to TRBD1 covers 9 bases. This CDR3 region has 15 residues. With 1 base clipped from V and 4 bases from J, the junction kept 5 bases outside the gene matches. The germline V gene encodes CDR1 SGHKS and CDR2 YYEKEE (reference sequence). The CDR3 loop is CASSLWDREATEAFF. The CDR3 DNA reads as TGTGCCAGCAGCTTGTGGGACAGGGAGGCCACTGAAGCTTTCTTT.

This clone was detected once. Here the CDR3 DNA reads TGCGCCAGCAGCCAAGATTGGGCAGGGGACAATTCACCCCTCCACTTT. Amino acid sequence: CASSQDWAGDNSPLHF. V and J are TRBV4-3 and TRBJ1-6, with a tentative D call TRBD1 (6 bases). The CDR3 extends over 16 amino acids. The germline V gene has CDR1 LGHNA and CDR2 YSLEER. V gave up 0 bases and J gave up 7 bases, with 13 bases separating them.

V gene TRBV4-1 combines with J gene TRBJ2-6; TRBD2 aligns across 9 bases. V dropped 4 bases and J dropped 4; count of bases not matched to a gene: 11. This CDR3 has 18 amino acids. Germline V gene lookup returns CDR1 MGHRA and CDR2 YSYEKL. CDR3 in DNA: TGCGCCAGCAGCCGGGATTCGGCGGGGGGGCCGGGGGCCAACGTCCTGACTTTC. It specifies CASSRDSAGGPGANVLTF.

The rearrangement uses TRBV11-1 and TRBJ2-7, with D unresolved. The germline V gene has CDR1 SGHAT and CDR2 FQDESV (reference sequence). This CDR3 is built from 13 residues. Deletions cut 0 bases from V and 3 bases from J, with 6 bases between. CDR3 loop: CASSLASHYEQYF. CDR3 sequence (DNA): TGTGCCAGCAGCTTAGCGTCCCACTACGAGCAGTACTTC.

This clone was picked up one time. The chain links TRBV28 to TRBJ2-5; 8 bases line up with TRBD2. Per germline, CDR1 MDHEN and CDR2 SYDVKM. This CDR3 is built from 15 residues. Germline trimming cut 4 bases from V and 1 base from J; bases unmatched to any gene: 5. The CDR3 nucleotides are TGTGCCAGCAGTTACCCAGCGGGGGTCCAAGAGACCCAGTACTTC. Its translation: CASSYPAGVQETQYF.

This chain's CDR3 is CASSQGDSGGGNEQFF. The CDR3 DNA sequence: TGCGCCAGCAGCCAAGGGGATAGCGGGGGGGGCAATGAGCAGTTCTTC. The V and J genes are TRBV4-1 and TRBJ2-1, with 11 bases fitting TRBD2. The ends lost 1 base at V and 6 bases at J; junction bases unmatched: 5. CDR1 MGHRA and CDR2 YSYEKL come from the germline V gene. The length of the CDR3 is 16 residues.

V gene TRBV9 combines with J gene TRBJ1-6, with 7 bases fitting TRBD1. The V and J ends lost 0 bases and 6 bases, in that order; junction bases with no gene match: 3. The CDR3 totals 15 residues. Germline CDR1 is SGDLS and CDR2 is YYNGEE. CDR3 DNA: TGTGCCAGCAGCGTAGGTGGGGACAGTAATTCACCCCTCCACTTT. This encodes CASSVGGDSNSPLHF.

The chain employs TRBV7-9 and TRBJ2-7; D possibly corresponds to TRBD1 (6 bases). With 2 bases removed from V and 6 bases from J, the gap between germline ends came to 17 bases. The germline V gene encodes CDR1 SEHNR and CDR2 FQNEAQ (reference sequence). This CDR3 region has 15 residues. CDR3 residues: CASSLNQREGGEQYF. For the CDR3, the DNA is TGTGCCAGCAGCTTAAATCAGAGGGAAGGGGGCGAGCAGTACTTC. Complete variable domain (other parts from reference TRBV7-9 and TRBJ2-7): DTGVSQNPRHKITKRGQNVTFRCDPISEHNRLYWYRQTLGQGPEFLTYFQNEAQLEKSRLLSDRFSAERPKGSFSTLEIQRTEQGDSAMYLCASSLNQREGGEQYFGPGTRLTVT.

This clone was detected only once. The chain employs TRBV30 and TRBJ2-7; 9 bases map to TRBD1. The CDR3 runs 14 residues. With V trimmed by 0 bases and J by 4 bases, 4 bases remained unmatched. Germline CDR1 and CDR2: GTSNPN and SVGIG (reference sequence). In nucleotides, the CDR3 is TGTGCCTGGAGTGTACTACAGGGGGCTTACGAGCAGTACTTC. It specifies CAWSVLQGAYEQYF.

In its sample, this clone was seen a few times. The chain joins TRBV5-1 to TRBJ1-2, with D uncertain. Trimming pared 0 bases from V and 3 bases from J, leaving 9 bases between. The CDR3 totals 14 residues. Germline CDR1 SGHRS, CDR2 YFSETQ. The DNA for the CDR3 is TGCGCCAGCAGCTTGGACGCGGATTACTATGGCTACACCTTC. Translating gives CASSLDADYYGYTF. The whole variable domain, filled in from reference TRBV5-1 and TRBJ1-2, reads KAGVTQTPRYLIKTRGQQVTLSCSPISGHRSVSWYQQTPGQGLQFLFEYFSETQRNKGNFPGRFSGRQFSNSRSEMNVSTLELGDSALYLCASSLDADYYGYTFGSGTRLTVV.

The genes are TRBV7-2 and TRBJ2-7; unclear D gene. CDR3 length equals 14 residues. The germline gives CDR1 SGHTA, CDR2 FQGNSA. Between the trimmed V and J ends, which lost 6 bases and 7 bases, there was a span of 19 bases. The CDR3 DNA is TGTGCCAGCAGTAACTCTGGGCCTCTTGGTGAGCAGTACTTC. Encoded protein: CASSNSGPLGEQYF.

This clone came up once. The CDR3 DNA is TGTGCCAGCAGTGAGGCTCCGGGACTAGCGGGGGGCGGGACAGATACGCAGTATTTT. It encodes CASSEAPGLAGGGTDTQYF. V usage is TRBV7-2 and J usage is TRBJ2-3, with 15 bases identical to TRBD2. The germline V gene encodes CDR1 SGHTA and CDR2 FQGNSA. The CDR3 has 19 residues. V shed 6 bases and J 3 bases; nucleotides not matched to a gene: 13.

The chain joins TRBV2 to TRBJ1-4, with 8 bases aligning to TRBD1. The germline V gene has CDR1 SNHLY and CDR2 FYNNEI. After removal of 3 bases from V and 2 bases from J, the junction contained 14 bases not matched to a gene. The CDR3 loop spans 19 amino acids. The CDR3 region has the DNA TGTGCCAGCAGTGAGCTGGGCCAGGGGGCCCTAGGGACTAATGAAAAACTGTTTTTT. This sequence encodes CASSELGQGALGTNEKLFF.